A single sample gave rise to the 26 T cell receptor beta chains below, sequenced in a study of T cells in Graves' hyperthyroidism and ophthalmopathy. Amplification of TCR beta CDR3 regions was performed using RNA transcripts as template. A first-round RT-PCR of the TCR CDR3 used the HTBI primer set. TCRdb fed the multiplex PCR reads into MiXCR, producing one record per CDR3 protein. The table has a few hundred thousand distinct CDR3 sequences, approximately 16% seen once; the top ten hold 25% to 30%. Sequencing input: blood. The source is a woman between 25 and 40 years old with Graves' ophthalmopathy.

This chain links TRBV11-2 with TRBJ2-1; 15 nucleotides match TRBD2. Trimming cost V 6 bases and J 6 bases; bases outside gene matches: 3. The CDR3 is made up of 15 amino acids. Germline CDR1 SGHAT, CDR2 FQNNGV. The CDR3 sequence: CASSWTSGRANEQFF. The CDR3, as DNA: TGTGCCAGCAGTTGGACTAGCGGGAGGGCCAATGAGCAGTTCTTC.

This clonotype was seen a few times. V usage is TRBV29-1 and J usage is TRBJ2-7, with 7 bases identical to TRBD1. V lost 5 bases, J lost 4 bases, and 8 bases stayed unmatched. CDR1 and CDR2 from the germline V gene are SQVTM and ANQGSEA. The CDR3 consists of 13 residues. CDR3 DNA sequence: TGCAGCGTTATACAGACAGGGAGTTACGAGCAGTACTTC. This sequence encodes CSVIQTGSYEQYF.

This clonotype was counted ten times or more. CDR3 nucleotide sequence: TGCAGTGCTATAATTCAGGACTCCTACAATGAGCAGTTCTTC. Translated, it gives CSAIIQDSYNEQFF. The genes are TRBV20-1 and TRBJ2-1, with no clear D. The CDR3 contains 14 residues. CDR1 and CDR2 (germline): DFQATT, SNEGSKA (reference sequence). Trimming pared 4 bases from V and 0 bases from J, leaving 10 bases between.

The chain couples TRBV6-1 to TRBJ2-7; 9 nucleotides align to TRBD1. V gave up 5 bases and J gave up 4 bases; unmatched junction bases: 6. The germline V gene encodes CDR1 MNHNS and CDR2 SASEGT. The CDR3 has 14 residues. CDR3 sequence (DNA): TGTGCCAGCAGTCCCCGGGACAGGGTTTACGAGCAGTACTTC. This codes for CASSPRDRVYEQYF.

This clonotype occurred many times. The chain employs TRBV27 and TRBJ2-7; D is possibly TRBD1 or TRBD2 (5 bases each). The CDR3 has 14 residues. Germline V gives CDR1 MNHEY, CDR2 SMNVEV (reference sequence). Trimming stripped 3 bases from V and 7 bases from J, with 16 bases between. The CDR3 reads CASSLSGNEGEQYF. The CDR3 nucleotides read TGTGCCAGCAGTTTGTCGGGTAATGAGGGGGAGCAGTACTTC.

The V gene is TRBV24-1, the J gene TRBJ2-7; 10 nucleotides agree with TRBD2. The CDR3 runs to 15 residues. Germline V gene lookup returns CDR1 KGHDR and CDR2 SFDVKD. Trimming removed 9 bases from V and 3 bases from J; junction bases left unmatched: 10. CDR3 sequence reads: CATSGTSDRHYEQYF. CDR3 sequence (DNA): TGTGCCACCTCCGGGACTAGCGACCGACACTACGAGCAGTACTTC.

The gene calls are TRBV5-4 and TRBJ2-3; the match to TRBD1 covers 8 bases. This CDR3 region has 15 residues. With V trimmed by 0 bases and J by 6 bases, 6 bases remained unmatched. CDR1 is SGHNT, CDR2 YYREEE, per germline (reference sequence). The CDR3 bases are TGTGCCAGCAGCTTGGATACGACAGGGGCGGATACGCAGTATTTT. Translating it yields CASSLDTTGADTQYF. The full variable domain, its missing parts supplied by reference TRBV5-4 and TRBJ2-3, is ETGVTQSPTHLIKTRGQQVTLRCSSQSGHNTVSWYQQALGQGPQFIFQYYREEENGRGNFPPRFSGLQFPNYSSELNVNALELDDSALYLCASSLDTTGADTQYFGPGTRLTVL.

This chain connects TRBV4-1 to TRBJ2-7, with no clear D. The germline V gene has CDR1 MGHRA and CDR2 YSYEKL. The germline V and J ends were trimmed by 0 bases and 4 bases, with 16 bases remaining between them. There are 16 residues in the CDR3. CDR3 nucleotides: TGCGCCAGCAGCCAAGATCGATTGAGATTGCCGTACGAGCAGTACTTC. Translated: CASSQDRLRLPYEQYF.

The chain links TRBV4-1 to TRBJ2-7, with D perhaps matching TRBD2 (5 bases). The CDR3 runs to 13 residues. V shed 5 bases and J shed 2 bases, with 10 bases lying between them. From germline, CDR1 is MGHRA and CDR2 YSYEKL. CDR3 residues: CASSAGVTYEQYF. CDR3 nucleotides: TGCGCCAGCAGCGCCGGGGTTACCTACGAGCAGTACTTC.

This clonotype was seen at least ten times. The chain carries TRBV5-4 and TRBJ2-5, with no clear D. The CDR3 consists of 12 residues. The germline V gene encodes CDR1 SGHNT and CDR2 YYREEE (reference sequence). The V end lost 6 bases, the J end lost 4 bases, and 10 bases lay between the germline ends. The CDR3 coding sequence is TGTGCCAGCACTAGGAAGGGAGAGACCCAGTACTTC. This sequence encodes CASTRKGETQYF.

In its sample, this clonotype was seen many times. The chain is built from TRBV11-2 and TRBJ1-4, with D possibly matching TRBD1 (5 bases). The CDR3 runs 17 residues. CDR1 SGHAT and CDR2 FQNNGV come from the germline V gene. Trimming shortened V by 5 bases and J by 3 bases, and 19 bases separated the two germline ends. CDR3 sequence: CASSETPLGRANEKLFF. The CDR3 nucleotides are TGTGCCAGCAGCGAAACGCCCTTGGGGCGGGCTAATGAAAAACTGTTTTTT.

This rearrangement joins TRBV28 to TRBJ1-1, with D tentatively TRBD1 (5 bases). The CDR3 runs 12 residues. Germline V gives CDR1 MDHEN, CDR2 SYDVKM. Trimming pared 10 bases from V and 3 bases from J, leaving 12 bases between. The CDR3 protein is CATQADYTEAFF. Written as DNA, the CDR3 is TGTGCCACACAGGCTGATTACACTGAAGCTTTCTTT.

The table lists this clonotype with a few counts. This chain connects TRBV6-1 to TRBJ1-3; D ambiguous. The CDR3 consists of 15 residues. The germline V and J ends were trimmed by 1 base and 0 bases, with 7 bases remaining between them. Per germline, CDR1 MNHNS and CDR2 SASEGT. CDR3 nucleotides: TGTGCCAGCAGTGAAGGTTTCTACTCTGGAAACACCATATATTTT. The encoded protein is CASSEGFYSGNTIYF.

This clonotype was detected ten times or more. The chain is built from TRBV12-3 or TRBV12-4 and TRBJ1-5; 10 bases are a match to TRBD1. The CDR3 sequence is 16 residues long. V shed 5 bases, J shed 2 bases, and the junction held 6 bases outside the gene matches. CDR3 protein: CASSPGTGAGNQPQHF. The CDR3 coding sequence is TGTGCCAGCAGTCCCGGGACAGGGGCGGGCAATCAGCCCCAGCATTTT.

This chain joins TRBV7-2 and TRBJ1-4; D is perhaps TRBD1 (6 bases). Trimming shortened V by 6 bases and J by 8 bases, and 16 bases separated the two germline ends. Germline V gene data show CDR1 as SGHTA and CDR2 as FQGNSA. The CDR3 extends over 14 amino acids. For the CDR3, the DNA is TGTGCCAGCAGTGTAGACAGGTCACGAGAAAAACTGTTTTTT. This gives the protein CASSVDRSREKLFF.

The sample holds a few counts of this clonotype. The chain joins TRBV6-2 or TRBV6-3 to TRBJ2-1; the D is unclear. The CDR3 consists of 13 residues. Germline CDR1 and CDR2: MNHEY and SVGEGT. V was shortened by 7 bases and J by 0 bases, with 7 bases between the two germline ends. CDR3 DNA sequence: TGTGCCAGCACCGCAAACTCCTACAATGAGCAGTTCTTC. It translates to CASTANSYNEQFF.

This clonotype was picked up many times. The chain combines TRBV30 with TRBJ1-5; 9 bases agree with TRBD1. The V and J ends lost 3 bases and 1 base, in that order; junction bases with no gene match: 4. The germline CDR1 and CDR2 sequences are GTSNPN and SVGIG (reference sequence). There are 15 residues in the CDR3. CDR3 in amino acids: CAWRLQGASNQPQHF. In DNA form, the CDR3 reads TGTGCCTGGAGATTACAGGGGGCGAGCAATCAGCCCCAGCATTTT.

A few counts support this clonotype. This chain uses TRBV29-1 with TRBJ2-3, with D unclear. Germline CDR1 is SQVTM and CDR2 is ANQGSEA. The CDR3 spans 12 residues. V was cut by 6 bases and J by 4 bases, with 11 bases left in between. This chain's CDR3 is CSVRPVPDTQYF. The CDR3 bases are TGCAGCGTCCGGCCGGTCCCAGATACGCAGTATTTT.

This clonotype was observed many times. The chain recombines TRBV4-1 with TRBJ2-4; D possibly matches TRBD1 or TRBD2 (5 bases each). The CDR3 is 17 residues long. V was trimmed by 1 base and J by 0 bases, leaving 13 bases between them. Germline CDR1 MGHRA, CDR2 YSYEKL. DNA for the CDR3: TGCGCCAGCAGCCAAGGGGGGTCATTCTTAGCCAAAAACATTCAGTACTTC. Translation: CASSQGGSFLAKNIQYF.

CDR3: CASSQALTGRETQYF. The DNA for the CDR3 is TGCGCCAGCAGCCAAGCTCTGACGGGGCGAGAGACCCAGTACTTC. The J gene is TRBJ2-5, the V gene TRBV4-1; either TRBD1 or TRBD2 may fit D (5 bases each). CDR1 and CDR2 (germline): MGHRA, YSYEKL. Trimming cost V 1 base and J 4 bases, with 13 bases left between them. The CDR3 spans 15 residues.

In this sample, this clonotype turned up many times. The chain recombines TRBV28 with TRBJ2-4; D is possibly TRBD1 or TRBD2 (5 bases each). CDR3 length equals 13 residues. Germline CDR1 and CDR2: MDHEN and SYDVKM. Trimming took 5 bases from V and 8 from J, leaving 13 bases between them. CDR3 DNA: TGTGCCAGCAGTCTCCCGATGGGGGACATTCAGTACTTC. It translates to CASSLPMGDIQYF.

Note on this clonotype: This may stem from a read error, because a much larger clone lies one nucleotide away. The CDR3, as DNA: TGTGCCAGCATCTTCCGGGCAGGGGCCATGTACACTGAAGCTTTCTTT. Translation: CASIFRAGAMYTEAFF. V is TRBV27 and J is TRBJ1-1, with D possibly matching TRBD1 (6 bases). Germline CDR1 reads MNHEY; CDR2 reads SMNVEV (reference sequence). Between the trimmed V and J ends, which lost 7 bases and 3 bases, there was a span of 21 bases. CDR3 length: 16 amino acids.

V usage is TRBV12-3 or TRBV12-4 and J usage is TRBJ2-7; 13 bases line up with TRBD2. The CDR3 contains 14 residues. The V and J ends lost 6 bases and 7 bases, in that order; junction bases with no gene match: 6. CDR3 in DNA: TGTGCCAGCAGCACCGGGACTAGCGGGGTTGAGCAGTACTTC. This codes for CASSTGTSGVEQYF.

Many counts were recorded for this clonotype. This chain uses TRBV6-2 or TRBV6-3 with TRBJ1-1; 8 bases are a match to TRBD1. J lost 5 bases, V lost 6 bases, and 8 bases had no gene match. Looked up from germline, CDR1 is MNHEY and CDR2 is SVGEGT. CDR3 length: 14 amino acids. This CDR3 reads CASSLTGAVTEAFF. CDR3 nucleotides: TGTGCCAGCAGCTTGACAGGGGCGGTTACTGAAGCTTTCTTT.

The V gene is TRBV20-1, the J gene TRBJ2-1; D gene uncertain. V lost 3 bases and J 7 bases, leaving 10 bases between the germline ends. This CDR3 spans 12 amino acids. The germline V gene has CDR1 DFQATT and CDR2 SNEGSKA (reference sequence). For the CDR3, the DNA is TGCAGTGCTAGTCCCCTAGTAAATGAGCAGTTCTTC. This sequence encodes CSASPLVNEQFF.

CDR3 protein: CASSPEQGAYYGYTF. Here the CDR3 DNA reads TGTGCCAGCTCACCCGAACAGGGGGCATACTATGGCTACACCTTC. The chain employs TRBV18 and TRBJ1-2; 9 bases agree with TRBD1. V lost 3 bases and J lost 3; bases outside the gene matches: 5. CDR3 length: 15 residues. Germline lookup yields CDR1 KGHSH and CDR2 LQKENI.